Below are 17 T cell receptor beta chains sequenced from a single sample in a study of beta chain features in type 1 diabetes. Every bit of the isolated RNA underwent reverse transcription, so sequencing read expressed TCRB transcripts. Sequencing used immunoSEQ multiplex PCR; TCRdb keeps in-frame clones, though not all of them. The profile covers under 400,000 clones, with 14% appearing a single time and 6.7% taken by the ten largest. Sequenced material: central memory CD4+ T cells from blood. These receptors originate from a man between 25 and 39 years old in good health.

V is TRBV6-6 and J is TRBJ1-2; the D gene is possibly TRBD1 (6 bases). Germline values: CDR1 MNHNY, CDR2 SVGAGI (reference sequence). V lost 6 bases and J 4 bases, leaving 18 bases between the germline ends. The CDR3 contains 15 residues. The CDR3 nucleotides are TGTGCCAGCAGATCCGAGCAAGGGGGGGGCTATGGCTACACCTTC. It encodes CASRSEQGGGYGYTF.

This clone was seen repeatedly, ten times or more. The chain carries TRBV14 and TRBJ2-7, with 10 bases identical to TRBD2. Trimming at V came to 1 base and at J to 12 bases, leaving 12 bases not matched to a gene. Germline assignment: CDR1 SGHDN and CDR2 FVKESK. This CDR3 region has 15 residues. CDR3 sequence (DNA): TGTGCCAGCAGCCAAGGTGGTCTAGCGGGAGATGCGCCGTACGTC. This sequence encodes CASSQGGLAGDAPYV.

Many counts were recorded for this clone. In DNA form, the CDR3 reads TGTGCCAGTAGTTTACGTGGGGAGAACAATGAGCAGTTCTTC. Protein: CASSLRGENNEQFF. The rearrangement joins TRBV19 to TRBJ2-1; weak D call: TRBD2 (5 bases). Germline lookup yields CDR1 LNHDA and CDR2 SQIVND (reference sequence). The CDR3 totals 14 residues. The V end lost 5 bases, the J end lost 5 bases, and 13 bases lay between the germline ends.

This sequence joins TRBV27 and TRBJ2-7, with TRBD1 matching 9 bases. V trimming: 8 bases; J trimming: 3 bases; junction bases outside the gene matches: 11. The CDR3 has 15 amino acids. Looked up from germline, CDR1 is MNHEY and CDR2 is SMNVEV (reference sequence). The CDR3 nucleotides are TGTGCCAGCGGCCGACCCGGGACAGGGTTCTACGAGCAGTACTTC. Protein sequence: CASGRPGTGFYEQYF.

The chain combines TRBV14 with TRBJ1-2; D is unresolved. Germline values: CDR1 SGHDN, CDR2 FVKESK. V was trimmed by 4 bases and J by 7 bases, leaving 10 bases between them. This CDR3 is built from 12 residues. The CDR3 sequence: CASSPSGFGYTF. The CDR3 nucleotides are TGTGCCAGCAGCCCGTCCGGCTTTGGCTACACCTTC.

The gene calls are TRBV9 and TRBJ2-1; TRBD2 matches at 10 bases. Germline loops: CDR1 SGDLS, CDR2 YYNGEE. V lost 3 bases, J lost 9 bases, and 9 bases stayed unmatched. CDR3 size: 15 residues. CDR3 DNA: TGTGCCAGCAGCGAAAGCGGGGGGGCCTGGGGTGAGCAGTTCTTC. It translates to CASSESGGAWGEQFF.

This clone has just a few counts. The J gene is TRBJ2-2, the V gene TRBV15; D unresolved. V lost 3 bases, J lost 4 bases, and 9 bases lay in between. The CDR3 has 14 residues. Germline V lookup: CDR1 LNHNV, CDR2 YYDKDF (reference sequence). CDR3 region: CATSRERTTGELFF. The CDR3 DNA sequence: TGTGCCACCAGCAGGGAAAGGACCACCGGGGAGCTGTTTTTT.

This chain connects TRBV29-1 to TRBJ2-3; 7 nucleotides agree with TRBD2. The junction had 6 bases not matched to a gene; V was cut back by 3 bases and J by 6 bases. The CDR3 extends over 13 amino acids. CDR1 is SQVTM, CDR2 ANQGSEA, per germline. In DNA form, the CDR3 reads TGCAGCGTTGAGGGGGACTACTACGATACGCAGTATTTT. Translation: CSVEGDYYDTQYF.

The chain is built from TRBV7-9 and TRBJ1-6; D gene uncertain. Trimming left V 2 bases short and J 7 bases short, with 12 bases between. The CDR3 has 15 residues. Germline assignment: CDR1 SEHNR and CDR2 FQNEAQ (reference sequence). Here the CDR3 DNA reads TGTGCCAGCAGCTTACGGGAGAGCCGGAATTCACCCCTCCACTTT. The encoded protein is CASSLRESRNSPLHF.

This clone was counted between two and nine times. The rearrangement joins TRBV19 to TRBJ1-5; perhaps TRBD1 as D (5 bases). Deletions cut 4 bases from V and 0 bases from J, with 7 bases between. Germline assignment: CDR1 LNHDA and CDR2 SQIVND (reference sequence). The CDR3 consists of 14 residues. The DNA for the CDR3 is TGTGCCAGTAGTAACCAGGGTAGCAATCAGCCCCAGCATTTT. Residues: CASSNQGSNQPQHF.

This clone was counted a few times. The chain has TRBV5-6 and TRBJ1-6, with 9 nucleotides matching TRBD1. Looked up from germline, CDR1 is SGHDT and CDR2 is YYEEEE. The CDR3 is 15 residues long. V dropped 4 bases and J dropped 8; count of bases not matched to a gene: 7. In DNA, the CDR3 is TGTGCCAGCAGCCCGGGGGACAGGGTTTATTCACCCCTCCACTTT. This codes for CASSPGDRVYSPLHF. Variable domain in full (rest from reference TRBV5-6 and TRBJ1-6): DAGVTQSPTHLIKTRGQQVTLRCSPKSGHDTVSWYQQALGQGPQFIFQYYEEEERQRGNFPDRFSGHQFPNYSSELNVNALLLGDSALYLCASSPGDRVYSPLHFGNGTRLTVT.

CDR3 DNA sequence: TGTGCCAGCAGCCGTATACTAGCGAGGACAGATACGCAGTATTTT. It translates to CASSRILARTDTQYF. This chain connects TRBV14 to TRBJ2-3, with TRBD2 matching 7 bases. The germline CDR1 and CDR2 sequences are SGHDN and FVKESK. This CDR3 is 15 amino acids long. J gave up 3 bases and V 4 bases, and 7 bases lay outside the gene matches.

The V gene is TRBV6-5, the J gene TRBJ2-5; the D gene is possibly TRBD2 (6 bases). Trimming pared 5 bases from V and 2 bases from J, leaving 12 bases between. Germline CDR1 and CDR2: MNHEY and SVGAGI. The CDR3 sequence is 14 residues long. The CDR3 nucleotides read TGTGCCAGCAGTCCCGCGGGGCCGCAAGAGACCCAGTACTTC. This gives the protein CASSPAGPQETQYF.

This clone turned up a few times. This chain connects TRBV7-2 to TRBJ2-3; 9 nucleotides line up with TRBD1. The CDR3 is 16 amino acids. Germline V gives CDR1 SGHTA, CDR2 FQGNSA. V was clipped by 4 bases and J by 4 bases; unmatched bases: 9. The CDR3 DNA reads TGTGCCAGCAGCTCTACAGGGGGCGTTGGGGCAGATACGCAGTATTTT. Encoded protein: CASSSTGGVGADTQYF.

The gene calls are TRBV5-6 and TRBJ2-1; 12 bases fit TRBD1. There are 16 residues in the CDR3. V shed 3 bases and J 8 bases; nucleotides not matched to a gene: 9. CDR1 SGHDT and CDR2 YYEEEE come from the germline V gene. The CDR3 spells CASSWEPGQGAYEQFF. CDR3 coding DNA: TGTGCCAGCAGCTGGGAACCGGGACAGGGGGCTTATGAGCAGTTCTTC.

The sample holds many counts of this clone. V and J are TRBV29-1 and TRBJ2-1, with a tentative D call TRBD1 (6 bases). The germline gives CDR1 SQVTM, CDR2 ANQGSEA. The ends were cut back, 8 bases at V and 4 bases at J, with 18 bases in the middle. The CDR3 covers 14 residues. CDR3 DNA: TGCAGCCTTCGCGCGCAGGGACAATACAATGAGCAGTTCTTC. Amino acids: CSLRAQGQYNEQFF.

The chain has TRBV6-6 and TRBJ2-1; tentatively, D is TRBD2 (6 bases). CDR1 MNHNY and CDR2 SVGAGI come from the germline V gene (reference sequence). CDR3 size: 15 residues. The germline V and J ends were trimmed by 7 bases and 0 bases, with 13 bases remaining between them. The CDR3 loop is CASIPSGSSYNEQFF. The DNA of the CDR3 is TGTGCCAGCATCCCTTCCGGGAGCTCCTACAATGAGCAGTTCTTC.